This TCR beta chain was sequenced during a study of T cells in Graves' hyperthyroidism and ophthalmopathy. Hyperthyroidism of Graves' type that showed no ophthalmopathy progression within 18 months was stable. Reasons for excluding patients were uncontrolled infection, other autoimmune disease, pregnancy or lactation. From 10 ml of fresh peripheral blood, PBMCs were isolated. In its sample, this clonotype was seen many times. The target antigen is unknown. Study-wide findings and caveats: Blood also showed most of the thyroid clonotypes that were expanded above 0.001.

It was RNA transcripts that yielded the amplified TCR beta CDR3 regions. Primed by the HTBI set, a first-round RT-PCR was run on the TCR CDR3. TCRdb analysed the multiplex PCR reads with MiXCR anew, one entry per CDR3 protein. The table shows 400,000 to 600,000 distinct CDR3 sequences, with around 20% occurring only once. CDR1 is MDHEN, CDR2 SYDVKM, per germline. This CDR3 contains 18 residues. With 3 bases removed from V and 0 bases from J, the gap between germline ends came to 18 bases. V and J are TRBV28 and TRBJ1-5, with D unresolved. The TCR originated in a man younger than 30 with Graves' hyperthyroidism. Input material: blood. DNA for the CDR3: TGTGCCAGCAGTTTTCCGTCTTACACAGCGGATAGCAATCAGCCCCAGCATTTT. It yields the protein CASSFPSYTADSNQPQHF.